This TCR beta chain comes out of a study of cytomegalovirus exposure and HLA in healthy donors. Whole-study results and caveats: The tendency of first-cohort TCR clusters to co-occur in the roughly 110 validation repertoires emerged from a later analysis. Rare TCR sequences predominated, though certain public TCRs were found in many donors.

Turning to this clone: The antigen is not known.

Clones were sequenced by immunoSEQ multiplex PCR, and TCRdb holds only the in-frame ones, with some missing. The repertoire has approximately 300,000 clones, 70% to 90% of them found once; the top ten carry over 0.8%. The donors formed part of the approximately 120-subject validation cohort, distinct from the roughly 660-subject first cohort. Looked up from germline, CDR1 is LNHNV and CDR2 is YYDKDF (reference sequence). This CDR3 contains 15 residues. The V gene lost 8 bases and the J gene lost 5 bases, with 22 bases spanning the gap. The chain couples TRBV15 to TRBJ2-7; D may be TRBD2 (7 bases). Sequenced input: PBMCs. The receptor comes from a woman under 30 in good health and CMV-seronegative. The CDR3 region is CATAGHVGGQDEQYF. The CDR3 DNA follows: TGTGCCACCGCGGGACATGTGGGGGGGCAGGACGAGCAGTACTTC.